The 12 T cell receptor beta chains below all came from one sample that was sequenced in a study of shared clonotypes between healthy human individuals. Clones were read by immunoSEQ multiplex PCR, and TCRdb kept only the in-frame ones, dropping some. The sample consists of over a million clones, more than 95% of them appearing once. Sequenced: naive CD4+ T cells sorted from blood. Described subset: CD45RA+ positively selected. The origin of the receptors is a man in his thirties or forties in good health.

The V gene is TRBV6-6, the J gene TRBJ2-1; the D gene is possibly TRBD1 (5 bases). Germline assignment: CDR1 MNHNY and CDR2 SVGAGI (reference sequence). V lost 2 bases, J lost 2 bases, and 7 bases lay in between. The CDR3 is 14 residues long. CDR3 sequence: CASSYRGPYNEQFF. In nucleotides, the CDR3 is TGTGCCAGCAGTTACAGGGGCCCCTACAATGAGCAGTTCTTC.

V gene TRBV5-1 combines with J gene TRBJ1-2, with 7 bases fitting TRBD1. The V gene end was trimmed by 3 bases and the J gene end by 3 bases; junction bases not matched to a gene: 5. The CDR3 runs 14 residues. Germline-derived CDR1 and CDR2 are SGHRS and YFSETQ. The CDR3 reads CASSYSTGDYGYTF. CDR3 nucleotides: TGCGCCAGCAGCTACTCAACAGGGGACTATGGCTACACCTTC.

The CDR3 nucleotides are TGTGCCAGGACACTAGCGGGAGGGTTCAATGAGCAGTTCTTC. As protein: CARTLAGGFNEQFF. The V gene is TRBV7-3, the J gene TRBJ2-1; 13 bases fit TRBD2. Germline CDR1 and CDR2: SGHTA and FQGTGA. V gave up 9 bases and J gave up 6 bases; unmatched junction bases: 5. This CDR3 has 14 amino acids.

The V and J genes are TRBV9 and TRBJ2-6; D perhaps matches TRBD2 (5 bases). V was trimmed by 3 bases and J by 0 bases, leaving 16 bases between them. This CDR3 is built from 18 residues. Germline CDR1 reads SGDLS; CDR2 reads YYNGEE. CDR3 loop: CASSAGLGRSSGANVLTF. As DNA, the CDR3 is TGTGCCAGCAGCGCAGGACTGGGCAGGAGCTCTGGGGCCAACGTCCTGACTTTC.

This chain links TRBV10-3 with TRBJ2-7; the D gene is possibly TRBD1 (5 bases). Germline V gene data show CDR1 as ENHRY and CDR2 as SYGVKD. The CDR3 runs 15 residues. V gave up 7 bases and J gave up 0 bases, with 16 bases separating them. The CDR3 nucleotides are TGTGCCATCACAAACGACAGCCTCAGCTCCTACGAGCAGTACTTC. Translated: CAITNDSLSSYEQYF.

V usage is TRBV30 and J usage is TRBJ2-7; 10 bases align to TRBD2. The CDR3 sequence is 16 residues long. The J segment lost 7 bases and the V segment lost 2 bases, leaving 14 bases of the junction unmatched. Germline lookup yields CDR1 GTSNPN and CDR2 SVGIG (reference sequence). The CDR3 here is CAWSLQAGGVWGEQYF. The CDR3 region has the DNA TGTGCCTGGAGTTTACAAGCGGGAGGGGTCTGGGGTGAGCAGTACTTC.

The chain employs TRBV7-9 and TRBJ1-2; 9 bases are a match to TRBD1. V lost 4 bases to trimming and J lost 7 bases; unmatched junction nucleotides: 10. CDR1 is SEHNR, CDR2 FQNEAQ, per germline (reference sequence). The CDR3 runs 15 residues. Here the CDR3 reads CASSSTTGGYLGYTF. CDR3 bases: TGTGCCAGCAGCTCTACTACAGGGGGCTACCTTGGCTACACCTTC.

The chain employs TRBV28 and TRBJ2-7, with D uncertain. The V end was cut by 7 bases, the J end by 2 bases, with 9 bases between. This CDR3 region has 12 residues. Germline V gene sequence: CDR1 MDHEN, CDR2 SYDVKM. The CDR3, as DNA: TGTGCCAGCAAAGCGACGCCCTACGAGCAGTACTTC. The encoded protein is CASKATPYEQYF.

The V gene is TRBV2, the J gene TRBJ2-7; TRBD2 agrees at 8 bases. Trimming cost V 5 bases and J 3 bases; bases outside gene matches: 6. The germline gives CDR1 SNHLY, CDR2 FYNNEI. This CDR3 comprises 14 residues. CDR3 coding DNA: TGTGCCAGCAGTCCGGGACTAGGGAACTACGAGCAGTACTTC. Its translation: CASSPGLGNYEQYF.

This chain links TRBV7-2 with TRBJ1-1; no definite D call. Looked up from germline, CDR1 is SGHTA and CDR2 is FQGNSA. The CDR3 totals 14 residues. The V and J ends lost 5 bases and 10 bases respectively, with 20 bases between them. CDR3: CASSTGIRGYRAFF. CDR3 sequence (DNA): TGTGCCAGCAGCACCGGGATCCGAGGATATCGAGCTTTCTTT.

The rearrangement joins TRBV4-3 to TRBJ1-1; TRBD1 is a possible D gene (6 bases). Trimming left V 4 bases short and J 2 bases short, with 14 bases between. The germline gives CDR1 LGHNA, CDR2 YSLEER. The CDR3 has 15 residues. The CDR3 nucleotides read TGCGCCAGCAGCCCCCAACAGGGAACTAACACTGAAGCTTTCTTT. Amino acids: CASSPQQGTNTEAFF.

The sample holds one count of this clone. This rearrangement joins TRBV7-2 to TRBJ1-4, with 8 bases aligning to TRBD1. CDR1 and CDR2 from the germline V gene are SGHTA and FQGNSA. V was pared by 5 bases and J by 8 bases, with 7 bases of the junction left unmatched. CDR3 length equals 14 residues. The CDR3 spells CASSRTGRGEKLFF. CDR3 DNA: TGTGCCAGCAGCCGGACAGGGAGGGGAGAAAAACTGTTTTTT.